This entry concerns a single TCR beta chain. This sample is part of a study of blood T cell repertoires in COVID-19. The cohort comprised adults aged about 18 to 100 years residing in some 24 US areas. Exposed enrollees encountered a COVID-19 case at some point within 2 weeks before study entry. Authors' analysis steps: Reference gene primer amplification yielded estimated nucleated cell counts. Assay: immunoSEQ multiplex PCR; the TCRdb copy retains only in-frame clones and omits some. From that table come the V and J calls and clone size; the DNA was used to work out D and trimming. In the table there are under 300,000 clones, around 90% of which are singletons. Sequences were obtained from PBMCs or T cells enriched from blood (not recorded which). The clonotype was recovered from a woman aged 40-49 years who had been exposed to COVID-19.

CDR3 protein: CASSVGGGGPPETQYF. In DNA form, the CDR3 reads TGTGCCAGCAGCGTAGGAGGGGGGGGCCCTCCAGAGACCCAGTACTTC. This chain connects TRBV9 to TRBJ2-5, with D possibly TRBD2 on 7 matching bases. Germline V gene data show CDR1 as SGDLS and CDR2 as YYNGEE. V was clipped by 0 bases and J by 4 bases, with 16 bases between them. The CDR3 has 16 residues.